This T cell receptor (beta chain) was recorded in a study of blood T cell repertoires in COVID-19. In the study overall: Sites in the United States, Italy and Spain provided acute and convalescent COVID-19 samples. Sources were T cells, B-cell-depleted T cells, or PBMCs; the material itself was cDNA or gDNA.

Germline CDR1 MNHNS, CDR2 SASEGT. The CDR3 spans 13 residues. The V end lost 2 bases, the J end lost 8 bases, and 12 bases lay between the germline ends. This clone was counted only a few times. Original data processing: Quantification of nucleated cells was approximated via reference gene primer amplification. The repertoire was sequenced with immunoSEQ multiplex PCR; TCRdb's copy has only in-frame clones and lacks some. The V and J calls and the clone size are those of that table, but D and trimming were determined from the DNA. This repertoire shows under 300,000 clones, 86% found once; its top ten account for around 3%.

The origin of this receptor is a woman aged 30 to 39 with active or convalescent COVID-19. V and J are TRBV6-1 and TRBJ1-2, with no clear D. Sequences were obtained from peripheral blood. The CDR3 DNA follows: TGTGCCAGCAGTGAATGGGAGGCGAGGGGCTACACCTTC. Amino acid sequence: CASSEWEARGYTF.